Each of the 21 T cell receptor beta chains below was sequenced from the same sample in a study of T cell repertoires in cytomegalovirus infection. TCRdb reprocessed the reads with MiXCR, giving one entry per CDR3 protein. The data contain over 85,000 distinct CDR3 sequences, approximately 17% of them singletons. Sequences were obtained from PBMCs. Source of these receptors: a human donor in good health (CMV status not recorded). Some clones in this sample may be carry-over from other donors' samples.

This clonotype turned up a few times. The gene calls are TRBV20-1 and TRBJ1-5, with D possibly TRBD1 on 6 matching bases. The CDR3 length is 13 residues. V lost 6 bases, J lost 7 bases, and 16 bases lay in between. Germline CDR1 DFQATT, CDR2 SNEGSKA (reference sequence). The CDR3 nucleotides are TGCAGTGCAGTCTCAGGGGAAGGGCAGCCCCAGCATTTT. This encodes CSAVSGEGQPQHF.

This clonotype was found a few times. V gene TRBV6-2 or TRBV6-3 combines with J gene TRBJ1-1; D uncertain. V was shortened by 2 bases and J by 0 bases, with 13 bases between the two germline ends. The CDR3 runs to 16 residues. Germline V gives CDR1 MNHEY, CDR2 SVGEGT. The CDR3 nucleotides read TGTGCCAGCAGTTACGATCGGAAGGCCTTGAACACTGAAGCTTTCTTT. It yields the protein CASSYDRKALNTEAFF.

This clonotype was observed a handful of times. The chain joins TRBV5-4 to TRBJ2-7; D is ambiguous. V gave up 0 bases and J gave up 4 bases, with 14 bases separating them. This CDR3 has 15 amino acids. Germline-derived CDR1 and CDR2 are SGHNT and YYREEE (reference sequence). The CDR3 sequence: CASSLVSSEFYEQYF. CDR3 DNA sequence: TGTGCCAGCAGCTTGGTTTCTTCAGAATTTTACGAGCAGTACTTC.

The rearrangement joins TRBV5-1 to TRBJ1-2; 7 nucleotides line up with TRBD1. The CDR3 extends over 15 amino acids. Germline CDR1 is SGHRS and CDR2 is YFSETQ. Trimming at V came to 0 bases and at J to 4 bases, leaving 6 bases not matched to a gene. This CDR3 is CASSLETGSPYGYTF. The CDR3, as DNA: TGCGCCAGCAGCTTGGAGACAGGGTCACCCTATGGCTACACCTTC.

In regard to this clonotype: The conserved final phenylalanine or tryptophan is absent from the CDR3, which likely points to a read error. The chain uses TRBV28 and TRBJ1-3; D gene uncertain. The germline CDR1 and CDR2 sequences are MDHEN and SYDVKM. V lost 6 bases, J lost 8 bases, and 11 bases lay in between. CDR3 length: 12 amino acids. The CDR3 sequence is CASRTARDTIYY. As DNA, the CDR3 is TGTGCCAGCAGGACGGCCCGGGACACCATATATTAT.

This clonotype was counted ten times or more. The CDR3 nucleotides are TGTGCCAGCAGCCCCGCGGGGTCGTCTGGGGCCAACGTCCTGACTTTC. It codes for CASSPAGSSGANVLTF. This chain joins TRBV7-3 and TRBJ2-6; TRBD2 might be the D (6 bases). Trimming shortened V by 5 bases and J by 1 base, and 12 bases separated the two germline ends. Germline values: CDR1 SGHTA, CDR2 FQGTGA. CDR3 length: 16 amino acids.

There are many counts of this clonotype. The V call is TRBV7-2, the J call TRBJ2-2; D gene uncertain. Germline CDR1 SGHTA, CDR2 FQGNSA. The CDR3 totals 18 residues. V was cut by 3 bases and J by 0 bases, with 17 bases left in between. CDR3 in amino acids: CASSFVFARRSNTGELFF. The CDR3 region has the DNA TGTGCCAGCAGCTTCGTTTTTGCTCGTCGCTCGAACACCGGGGAGCTGTTTTTT.

This clonotype was seen a handful of times. V gene TRBV2 combines with J gene TRBJ2-3; perhaps TRBD1 as D (5 bases). Per the germline V gene, CDR1 is SNHLY and CDR2 is FYNNEI. This CDR3 contains 14 residues. The V end lost 7 bases, the J end lost 0 bases, and 11 bases lay between the germline ends. This chain's CDR3 is CASTRTLSTDTQYF. The CDR3 DNA reads TGTGCCAGCACTAGGACATTAAGCACAGATACGCAGTATTTT.

Many counts were recorded for this clonotype. The V call is TRBV7-2, the J call TRBJ2-7; 10 bases line up with TRBD2. CDR1 and CDR2 (germline): SGHTA, FQGNSA. The V and J ends lost 0 bases and 4 bases, in that order; junction bases with no gene match: 9. The CDR3 is made up of 17 amino acids. The CDR3 region has the DNA TGTGCCAGCAGCTTAGCGGTCGCTAGCGGGGGCCTGTACGAGCAGTACTTC. Amino acids: CASSLAVASGGLYEQYF. The whole variable domain, filled in from reference TRBV7-2 and TRBJ2-7, reads GAGVSQSPSNKVTEKGKDVELRCDPISGHTALYWYRQSLGQGLEFLIYFQGNSAPDKSGLPSDRFSAERTGGSVSTLTIQRTQQEDSAVYLCASSLAVASGGLYEQYFGPGTRLTVT.

V gene TRBV5-1 combines with J gene TRBJ2-7; D is perhaps TRBD2 (6 bases). This CDR3 contains 15 residues. From germline, CDR1 is SGHRS and CDR2 YFSETQ. Trimming left V 1 base short and J 2 bases short, with 13 bases between. CDR3 amino acids: CASSLSGGTTYEQYF. CDR3 DNA: TGCGCCAGCAGCTTGTCAGGAGGGACCACCTACGAGCAGTACTTC.

This rearrangement joins TRBV7-6 to TRBJ2-1, with TRBD1 matching over 7 bases. Germline values: CDR1 SGHVS, CDR2 FNYEAQ. Unmatched junction bases numbered 8, after V lost 5 bases and J lost 4 bases. This CDR3 comprises 15 residues. The CDR3 loop is CASSPPGQIYNEQFF. DNA of the CDR3: TGTGCCAGCAGCCCCCCGGGACAGATATACAATGAGCAGTTCTTC.

The chain couples TRBV28 to TRBJ1-1; 8 bases are a match to TRBD1. The CDR3 is 16 amino acids. Germline lookup yields CDR1 MDHEN and CDR2 SYDVKM. With V trimmed by 6 bases and J by 0 bases, 9 bases remained unmatched. CDR3: CASRDQGASMNTEAFF. The CDR3 DNA reads TGTGCCAGCAGGGATCAGGGGGCGAGTATGAACACTGAAGCTTTCTTT. Full variable domain (rest looked up from reference TRBV28 and TRBJ1-1): DVKVTQSSRYLVKRTGEKVFLECVQDMDHENMFWYRQDPGLGLRLIYFSYDVKMKEKGDIPEGYSVSREKKERFSLILESASTNQTSMYLCASRDQGASMNTEAFFGQGTRLTVV.

This clonotype was detected a few times. V gene TRBV28 combines with J gene TRBJ2-7; 9 nucleotides line up with TRBD1. V gave up 7 bases and J gave up 7 bases; unmatched junction bases: 8. The germline gives CDR1 MDHEN, CDR2 SYDVKM. CDR3 length: 13 residues. The CDR3 is CASITGGLGEQYF. DNA of the CDR3: TGTGCCAGCATAACAGGGGGCTTGGGGGAGCAGTACTTC. The full variable domain, rest sourced from reference TRBV28 and TRBJ2-7, is DVKVTQSSRYLVKRTGEKVFLECVQDMDHENMFWYRQDPGLGLRLIYFSYDVKMKEKGDIPEGYSVSREKKERFSLILESASTNQTSMYLCASITGGLGEQYFGPGTRLTVT.

The chain uses TRBV5-6 and TRBJ1-1; D gene unclear. Trimming shortened V by 0 bases and J by 5 bases, and 8 bases separated the two germline ends. This CDR3 contains 13 residues. CDR1 and CDR2 (germline): SGHDT, YYEEEE. The CDR3 region has the DNA TGTGCCAGCAGCTTGGTCGTGGGGACTGAAGCTTTCTTT. Translated, it gives CASSLVVGTEAFF.

This clonotype appeared a few times. The chain couples TRBV6-2 or TRBV6-3 to TRBJ2-3; D call uncertain. The germline V gene has CDR1 MNHEY and CDR2 SVGEGT. Trimming removed 4 bases at V and 5 bases at J, with 10 bases between. CDR3 length: 13 residues. CDR3 sequence: CASSSPIQDTQYF. CDR3 in DNA: TGTGCCAGCAGTTCGCCGATCCAAGATACGCAGTATTTT.

This clonotype was counted ten times or more. CDR3 DNA sequence: TGTGCCAGCAGCCAATCGAAATCGACTAGCGACCACGAGCAGTACTTC. Its translation is CASSQSKSTSDHEQYF. This chain uses TRBV7-2 with TRBJ2-7, with 8 bases that match TRBD2. Trimming at V came to 5 bases and at J to 5 bases, leaving 14 bases not matched to a gene. Germline loops: CDR1 SGHTA, CDR2 FQGNSA. This CDR3 has 16 residues.

The chain is built from TRBV2 and TRBJ2-7; TRBD2 agrees at 11 bases. The CDR3 extends over 15 amino acids. The junction had 6 bases not matched to a gene; V was cut back by 4 bases and J by 4 bases. CDR1 and CDR2 from the germline V gene are SNHLY and FYNNEI. CDR3: CASSGTSGLGYEQYF. CDR3 nucleotides: TGTGCCAGCAGTGGGACTAGCGGGTTGGGGTACGAGCAGTACTTC.

Notes on this clonotype: The junction differs from germline at one of its ends, possibly a read error. The chain has TRBV7-9 and TRBJ1-2, with 10 bases lining up with TRBD1. Germline V gene data show CDR1 as SEHNR and CDR2 as FQNEAQ (reference sequence). The CDR3 is made up of 15 amino acids. CDR3 amino acids: CTSSSTGGAFYGYTF. CDR3 coding DNA: TGTACCAGCAGCTCGACAGGGGGCGCCTTCTATGGCTACACCTTC.

V gene TRBV4-2 combines with J gene TRBJ2-3; tentatively, D is TRBD1 or TRBD2 (5 bases each). This CDR3 region has 16 residues. The germline V gene encodes CDR1 LGHNA and CDR2 YNFKEQ. Trimming took 2 bases from V and 2 from J, leaving 14 bases between them. Here the CDR3 reads CASSQLSGTYTDTQYF. The DNA of the CDR3 is TGTGCCAGCAGCCAACTATCGGGGACGTACACAGATACGCAGTATTTT.

This clonotype was seen a few times. The chain's CDR3 is CASSPDRGSYGYTF. The CDR3 bases are TGTGCCAGCAGCCCTGACAGGGGGTCCTATGGCTACACCTTC. The chain couples TRBV5-4 to TRBJ1-2, with 9 bases identical to TRBD1. The CDR3 length is 14 residues. Germline V CDR1 and CDR2: SGHNT, YYREEE (reference sequence). Trimming took 4 bases from V and 4 from J; bases not matched to a gene: 5.

This clonotype was counted many times. The chain combines TRBV14 with TRBJ2-7, with D tentatively TRBD1 (5 bases). The CDR3 length is 12 residues. V lost 2 bases and J 3 bases, leaving 5 bases between the germline ends. Germline lookup yields CDR1 SGHDN and CDR2 FVKESK. The CDR3: CASSQQGYEQYF. The CDR3 nucleotides read TGTGCCAGCAGCCAACAGGGCTACGAGCAGTACTTC. Based on the CDR3 plus reference TRBV14 and TRBJ2-7, the full variable domain is EAGVTQFPSHSVIEKGQTVTLRCDPISGHDNLYWYRRVMGKEIKFLLHFVKESKQDESGMPNNRFLAERTGGTYSTLKVQPAELEDSGVYFCASSQQGYEQYFGPGTRLTVT.